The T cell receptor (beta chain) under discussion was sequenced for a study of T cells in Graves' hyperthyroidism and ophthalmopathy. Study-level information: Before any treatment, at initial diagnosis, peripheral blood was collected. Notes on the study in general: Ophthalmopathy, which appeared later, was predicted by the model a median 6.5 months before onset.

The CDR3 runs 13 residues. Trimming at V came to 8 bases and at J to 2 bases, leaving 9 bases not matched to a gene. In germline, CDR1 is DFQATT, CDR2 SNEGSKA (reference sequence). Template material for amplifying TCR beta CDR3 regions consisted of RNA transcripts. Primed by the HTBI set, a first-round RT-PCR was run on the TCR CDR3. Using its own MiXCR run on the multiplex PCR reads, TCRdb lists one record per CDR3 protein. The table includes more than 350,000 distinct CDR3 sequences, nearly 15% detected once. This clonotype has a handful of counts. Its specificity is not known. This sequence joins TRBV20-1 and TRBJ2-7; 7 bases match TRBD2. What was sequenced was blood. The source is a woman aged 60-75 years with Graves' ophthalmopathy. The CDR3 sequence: CSPGTNGTYEQYF. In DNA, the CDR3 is TGCAGTCCCGGGACTAACGGCACCTACGAGCAGTACTTC.